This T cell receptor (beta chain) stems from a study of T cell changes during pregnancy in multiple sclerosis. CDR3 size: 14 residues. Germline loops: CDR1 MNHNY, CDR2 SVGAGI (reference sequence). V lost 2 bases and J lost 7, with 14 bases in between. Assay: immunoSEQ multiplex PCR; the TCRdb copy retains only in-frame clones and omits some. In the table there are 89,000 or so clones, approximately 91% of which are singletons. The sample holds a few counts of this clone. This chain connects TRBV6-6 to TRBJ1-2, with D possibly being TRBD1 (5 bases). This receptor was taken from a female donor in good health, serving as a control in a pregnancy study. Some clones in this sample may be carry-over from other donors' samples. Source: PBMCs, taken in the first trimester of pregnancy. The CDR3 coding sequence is TGTGCCAGCAGTTACCCGGACATGTCGGGTGGCTACACCTTC. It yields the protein CASSYPDMSGGYTF.